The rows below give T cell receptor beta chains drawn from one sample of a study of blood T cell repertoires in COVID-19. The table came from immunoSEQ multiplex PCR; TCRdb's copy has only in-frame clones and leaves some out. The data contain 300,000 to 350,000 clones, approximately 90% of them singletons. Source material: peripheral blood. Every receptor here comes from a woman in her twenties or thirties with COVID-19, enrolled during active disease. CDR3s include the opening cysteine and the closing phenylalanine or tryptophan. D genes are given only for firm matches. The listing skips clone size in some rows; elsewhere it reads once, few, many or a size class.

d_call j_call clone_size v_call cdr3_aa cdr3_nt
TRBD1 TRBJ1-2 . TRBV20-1 CRGDRDQGYTF TGCAGGGGCGACAGGGACCAGGGCTACACCTTC
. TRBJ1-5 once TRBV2 CASSEALRGSNQPQHF TGTGCCAGCAGTGAAGCGCTAAGGGGTAGCAATCAGCCCCAGCATTTT
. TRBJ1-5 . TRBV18 CASSPGGGSNQPQHF TGTGCCAGCTCACCGGGCGGGGGGAGCAATCAGCCCCAGCATTTT
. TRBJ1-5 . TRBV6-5 CASSQIDKWPPQHF TGTGCCAGCAGTCAGATTGACAAGTGGCCGCCCCAGCATTTT
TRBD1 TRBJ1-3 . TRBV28 CASSPLSGTGASGNTIYF TGTGCCAGCAGTCCGTTATCCGGGACAGGGGCCTCTGGAAACACCATATATTTT
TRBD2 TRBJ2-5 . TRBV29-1 CSVRGLAGGGTQYF TGCAGCGTTCGTGGACTAGCGGGAGGGGGGACCCAGTACTTC
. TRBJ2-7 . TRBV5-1 CASSLAFRLGDEQYF TGCGCCAGCAGCTTGGCCTTCCGGTTGGGAGACGAGCAGTACTTC
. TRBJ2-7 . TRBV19 CASSMRADYEQYF TGTGCCAGTAGTATGAGGGCCGACTACGAGCAGTACTTC
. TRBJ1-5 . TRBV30 CAWSALGGANQPQHF TGTGCCTGGAGTGCTCTGGGGGGGGCAAATCAGCCCCAGCATTTT
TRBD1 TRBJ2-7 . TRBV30 CAWSGGQGASGEQYF TGTGCCTGGAGTGGGGGGCAGGGGGCATCGGGAGAGCAGTACTTC
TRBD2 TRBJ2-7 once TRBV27 CASSLGLAYEQYF TGTGCCAGCAGTCTGGGACTAGCCTACGAGCAGTACTTC
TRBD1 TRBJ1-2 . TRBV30 CAWSTGDYGYTF TGTGCCTGGAGCACAGGGGACTATGGCTACACCTTC
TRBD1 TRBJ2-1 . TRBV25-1 CASRTGGDYNEQFF TGTGCCAGCAGGACAGGGGGCGACTACAATGAGCAGTTCTTC
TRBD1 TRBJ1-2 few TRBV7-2 CASSPGTANYGYTF TGTGCCAGCAGCCCCGGGACAGCTAACTATGGCTACACCTTC
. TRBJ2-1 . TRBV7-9 CASSLETMPFF TGTGCCAGCAGCTTAGAGACAATGCCGTTCTTC
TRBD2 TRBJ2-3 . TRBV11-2 CASTGGGGWRTDTQYF TGTGCCAGCACCGGTGGGGGGGGTTGGCGCACAGATACGCAGTATTTT
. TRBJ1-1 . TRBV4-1 CASSQGPRGTEAFF TGCGCCAGCAGCCAAGGACCTAGGGGCACTGAAGCTTTCTTT
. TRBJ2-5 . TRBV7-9 CASSRQVSRETQYF TGTGCCAGCAGCCGACAGGTTTCCAGGGAGACCCAGTACTTC
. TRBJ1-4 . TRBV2 CASSEGRLDNEKLFF TGTGCCAGCAGTGAAGGGCGACTTGATAATGAAAAACTGTTTTTT
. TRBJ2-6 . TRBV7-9 CASSTRGDGANVLTF TGTGCCAGCAGCACCCGGGGTGATGGGGCCAACGTCCTGACTTTC
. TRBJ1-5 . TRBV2 CASSEQGGDQPQHF TGTGCCAGCAGTGAACAAGGGGGGGATCAGCCCCAGCATTTT
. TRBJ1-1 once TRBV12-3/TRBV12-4 CASSLVAGNQAFF TGTGCCAGCAGTTTAGTGGCCGGGAACCAAGCTTTCTTT
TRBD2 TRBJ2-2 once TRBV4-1 CASSPLGAGDTGELFF TGCGCCAGCAGCCCCTTGGGAGCGGGGGACACCGGGGAGCTGTTTTTT
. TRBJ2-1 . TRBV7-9 CASSLGGSAYNEQFF TGTGCCAGCAGCTTAGGCGGTAGTGCCTACAATGAGCAGTTCTTC
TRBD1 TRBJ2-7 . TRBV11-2 CASSPGTGGGGYEQYF TGTGCCAGCAGTCCCGGGACAGGGGGCGGGGGATACGAGCAGTACTTC
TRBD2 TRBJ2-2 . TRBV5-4 CASSLKAGGSTGELFF TGTGCCAGCAGCTTGAAAGCGGGAGGTTCCACCGGGGAGCTGTTTTTT
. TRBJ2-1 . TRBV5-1 CASSLEGVEQFF TGCGCCAGCAGCTTGGAGGGGGTTGAGCAGTTCTTC
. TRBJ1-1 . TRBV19 CASSIEGSGATEAFF TGTGCCAGTAGTATAGAGGGCAGTGGGGCCACTGAAGCTTTCTTT
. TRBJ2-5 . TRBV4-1 CASSLGLIQETQYF TGCGCCAGCAGCCTGGGACTTATCCAAGAGACCCAGTACTTC
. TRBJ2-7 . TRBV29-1 CSVGPGGDEQYF TGCAGCGTTGGCCCCGGCGGCGACGAGCAGTACTTC
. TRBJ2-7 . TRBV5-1 CASSLSTNYEQYF TGCGCCAGCAGCTTGTCGACTAATTACGAGCAGTACTTC
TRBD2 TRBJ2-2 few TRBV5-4 CASSPIPGLAGADTGELFF TGTGCCAGCAGCCCGATACCGGGACTAGCGGGAGCGGACACCGGGGAGCTGTTTTTT